The clone carrying this T cell receptor beta chain was observed a handful of times. Some clones are missing from TCRdb's copy, which holds only in-frame ones; the method was immunoSEQ multiplex PCR. The repertoire holds around 20,000 clones, with over 80% as singletons. The data stem from a study of T cell changes during pregnancy in multiple sclerosis. Germline assignment: CDR1 GTSNPN and CDR2 SVGIG (reference sequence). The CDR3 is 15 residues long. The junction had 6 bases not matched to a gene; V was cut back by 4 bases and J by 0 bases. This chain uses TRBV30 with TRBJ1-1, with 9 bases matching TRBD1. The material was CD8+ T cells from peripheral blood mononuclear cells, obtained after pregnancy. This clonotype was obtained from a female donor in good health, enrolled as a control in a pregnancy study. In nucleotides, the CDR3 is TGTGCCTGGACCATAGGACAGGGGATGAACACTGAAGCTTTCTTT. It encodes CAWTIGQGMNTEAFF.